The 20 T cell receptor beta chains presented below share a single source sample, sequenced in a study of post-analysis software for immune sequencing data. Overall study findings and caveats: Patients showed TRBV5-6, TRBV5-1 and TRBV20-1 among a handful of TRBV segments more frequent than in controls.

Prepared TCR beta cDNA libraries contained unique molecular identifiers. From the PCR reads, TCRdb called clonotypes with MiXCR, one entry per CDR3 protein. The profile shows about 820,000 distinct CDR3 sequences, approximately 53% of them singletons. Antigen specificity for these receptors is unknown. The sample consisted of blood. The source of these receptors is a girl aged 10 to 17 with multiple sclerosis.

This clonotype occurred a few times. This sequence joins TRBV29-1 and TRBJ2-7; the D is unclear. CDR3 length: 14 amino acids. The V gene's germline CDR1 is SQVTM and CDR2 ANQGSEA. V was trimmed by 6 bases and J by 2 bases, leaving 17 bases between them. The DNA of the CDR3 is TGCAGCGTCTCCCTCGTAGACTTGCCCTACGAGCAGTACTTC. Residues: CSVSLVDLPYEQYF.

The chain carries TRBV5-6 and TRBJ2-2; 9 bases line up with TRBD1. Germline CDR1 reads SGHDT; CDR2 reads YYEEEE. The CDR3 loop spans 16 amino acids. Trimming at V came to 2 bases and at J to 2 bases, leaving 4 bases not matched to a gene. CDR3 in DNA: TGTGCCAGCAGCTTTCCGGGACAGGGCAACACCGGGGAGCTGTTTTTT. Translation gives CASSFPGQGNTGELFF.

The sample holds a few counts of this clonotype. The J gene is TRBJ2-1, the V gene TRBV5-1; 8 bases line up with TRBD1. After removal of 4 bases from V and 3 bases from J, the junction contained 9 bases not matched to a gene. This CDR3 has 16 residues. The germline gives CDR1 SGHRS, CDR2 YFSETQ. The CDR3 sequence: CASSLQAGTGYNEQFF. DNA for the CDR3: TGCGCCAGCAGCCTGCAGGCCGGGACAGGCTACAATGAGCAGTTCTTC.

This sequence joins TRBV15 and TRBJ1-1; D gene ambiguous. The CDR3 has 15 amino acids. Germline CDR1 reads LNHNV; CDR2 reads YYDKDF (reference sequence). The V gene lost 0 bases and the J gene lost 6 bases, with 14 bases spanning the gap. The CDR3: CATSRDPPFGAEAFF. For the CDR3, the DNA is TGTGCCACCAGCAGAGATCCACCGTTCGGGGCTGAAGCTTTCTTT.

This clonotype was detected only a few times. The chain is built from TRBV5-1 and TRBJ2-4; D is perhaps TRBD1 (6 bases). Matching the DNA end better, TRBJ2-7 makes the J call doubtful. Germline CDR1 is SGHRS and CDR2 is YFSETQ. The CDR3 runs 14 residues. CDR3 nucleotide sequence: TGCGCCAGCAGTCCGTCAGGGGAACCGTACGAGCAGTACTTC. Encoded protein: CASSPSGEPYEQYF.

The gene calls are TRBV7-2 and TRBJ2-4; the D gene is possibly TRBD1 (5 bases). Matching the DNA end better, TRBJ2-7 makes the J call doubtful. The CDR3 runs 15 residues. CDR1 and CDR2 (germline): SGHTA, FQGNSA. This CDR3 reads CASSFTSGWAYEQYF. The CDR3 DNA follows: TGTGCCAGCAGCTTTACCTCAGGGTGGGCCTACGAGCAGTACTTC.

This clonotype was picked up one time. This chain connects TRBV5-5 to TRBJ1-2; D not resolved. The germline V gene encodes CDR1 SGHKS and CDR2 YYEKEE (reference sequence). The CDR3 totals 14 residues. The ends were cut back, 0 bases at V and 0 bases at J, with 6 bases in the middle. CDR3 nucleotides: TGTGCCAGCAGCTTGGGGGATACTAACTATGGCTACACCTTC. Translated: CASSLGDTNYGYTF.

V is TRBV5-1 and J is TRBJ1-1; TRBD1 might be the D (6 bases). V lost 0 bases, J lost 0 bases, and 12 bases lay in between. There are 16 residues in the CDR3. Looked up from germline, CDR1 is SGHRS and CDR2 is YFSETQ. The CDR3 DNA reads TGCGCCAGCAGCTTGGCCGGGGGCACCATGAACACTGAAGCTTTCTTT. Amino acid sequence: CASSLAGGTMNTEAFF.

Turning to this clonotype: The junction departs from germline at one end; a sequencing error may be responsible. V is TRBV25-1 and J is TRBJ2-2; 8 nucleotides align to TRBD1. Germline loops: CDR1 MGHDK, CDR2 SYGVNS. This CDR3 spans 15 amino acids. CDR3 DNA: TGTGCCAACAGTCGCTTGACAGGGGACCCCGGGGAGCTGTTTTTT. Protein product: CANSRLTGDPGELFF.

The J gene is TRBJ1-5, the V gene TRBV20-1; D unclear. Germline values: CDR1 DFQATT, CDR2 SNEGSKA (reference sequence). The V and J ends lost 3 bases and 3 bases respectively, with 15 bases between them. The CDR3 totals 15 residues. The CDR3 sequence is CSASLHGATNQPQHF. CDR3 coding DNA: TGCAGTGCTAGCCTACATGGAGCCACCAATCAGCCCCAGCATTTT.

The chain combines TRBV10-3 with TRBJ2-7; 7 bases match TRBD2. V gave up 11 bases and J gave up 3 bases; unmatched junction bases: 19. The CDR3 extends over 16 amino acids. Looked up from germline, CDR1 is ENHRY and CDR2 is SYGVKD. The CDR3 sequence: CAAIGAAGGSVYEQYF. The CDR3 coding sequence is TGTGCCGCGATTGGGGCCGCCGGGGGGTCCGTCTACGAGCAGTACTTC.

This clonotype has a count of ten or more. The gene calls are TRBV6-2 or TRBV6-3 and TRBJ2-3; the D is unclear. The V and J ends lost 2 bases and 5 bases respectively, with 5 bases between them. Germline V gene sequence: CDR1 MNHEY, CDR2 SVGEGT. This CDR3 region has 12 residues. CDR3 in DNA: TGTGCCAGCAGTTACCGAGGAGATACGCAGTATTTT. Translating gives CASSYRGDTQYF.

The chain has TRBV20-1 and TRBJ2-7; perhaps TRBD2 as D (8 bases). V lost 6 bases to trimming and J lost 6 bases, with 18 bases between them. Germline CDR1 DFQATT, CDR2 SNEGSKA (reference sequence). The CDR3 covers 13 residues. For the CDR3, the DNA is TGCAGTGCGCCTCGGGAGGGGGCAAGCGAGCAGTACTTC. Its protein product is CSAPREGASEQYF.

This sequence joins TRBV12-3 or TRBV12-4 and TRBJ1-6; 8 bases map to TRBD1. Germline trimming cut 5 bases from V and 1 base from J; bases unmatched to any gene: 10. This CDR3 comprises 18 residues. CDR3 loop: CASSKILDRGSYNSPLHF. The CDR3 region has the DNA TGTGCCAGCAGTAAGATCCTCGACAGGGGATCCTATAATTCACCCCTCCACTTT.

This clonotype came up a few times. V is TRBV7-8 and J is TRBJ2-3, with 11 bases that match TRBD2. Unmatched junction bases numbered 12, after V lost 1 base and J lost 12 bases. CDR3 size: 16 residues. CDR1 is SGHVS, CDR2 FQNEAQ, per germline. The CDR3 region is CASSLGGTSRLAGQYF. The DNA for the CDR3 is TGTGCCAGCAGCTTAGGGGGTACTTCGCGACTAGCGGGACAGTATTTT.

The rearrangement uses TRBV6-2 or TRBV6-3 and TRBJ1-5; the match to TRBD1 covers 7 bases. The CDR3 contains 12 residues. The junction had 7 bases not matched to a gene; V was cut back by 10 bases and J by 7 bases. CDR1 MNHEY and CDR2 SVGEGT come from the germline V gene. CDR3 protein: CATRQGLQPQHF. The CDR3 DNA reads as TGTGCCACCAGACAGGGACTACAGCCCCAGCATTTT.

The chain carries TRBV18 and TRBJ2-6; a possible D gene is TRBD2 (6 bases). CDR1 and CDR2 (germline): KGHSH, LQKENI. This CDR3 is 17 amino acids long. Trimming took 2 bases from V and 0 from J, leaving 11 bases between them. CDR3 bases: TGTGCCAGCTCACCATGGGCAGCGGGCTCTGGGGCCAACGTCCTGACTTTC. Translated: CASSPWAAGSGANVLTF.

The rearrangement links TRBV6-1 to TRBJ2-1; TRBD1 might be the D (6 bases). Germline CDR1 reads MNHNS; CDR2 reads SASEGT. The CDR3 covers 15 residues. Trimming removed 3 bases from V and 2 bases from J, with 11 bases in between. CDR3 bases: TGTGCCAGCAGTGAGGACAGTGGCCCCTACAATGAGCAGTTCTTC. This translates into CASSEDSGPYNEQFF.

This clonotype showed up many times. The chain couples TRBV29-1 to TRBJ2-1, with D hard to call. The V gene lost 3 bases and the J gene lost 3 bases, with 3 bases spanning the gap. CDR3 length: 11 amino acids. CDR1 SQVTM and CDR2 ANQGSEA come from the germline V gene. CDR3: CSVDSYNEQFF. In DNA form, the CDR3 reads TGCAGCGTTGACAGCTACAATGAGCAGTTCTTC.

The V and J genes are TRBV11-2 and TRBJ2-3, with unresolved D. The CDR3 totals 17 residues. Trimming took 4 bases from V and 6 from J, leaving 23 bases between them. Germline values: CDR1 SGHAT, CDR2 FQNNGV. The CDR3 region has the DNA TGTGCCAGCAGCTCACCGCTTATTGGGGTTCACTTCGATACGCAGTATTTT. Residues: CASSSPLIGVHFDTQYF.